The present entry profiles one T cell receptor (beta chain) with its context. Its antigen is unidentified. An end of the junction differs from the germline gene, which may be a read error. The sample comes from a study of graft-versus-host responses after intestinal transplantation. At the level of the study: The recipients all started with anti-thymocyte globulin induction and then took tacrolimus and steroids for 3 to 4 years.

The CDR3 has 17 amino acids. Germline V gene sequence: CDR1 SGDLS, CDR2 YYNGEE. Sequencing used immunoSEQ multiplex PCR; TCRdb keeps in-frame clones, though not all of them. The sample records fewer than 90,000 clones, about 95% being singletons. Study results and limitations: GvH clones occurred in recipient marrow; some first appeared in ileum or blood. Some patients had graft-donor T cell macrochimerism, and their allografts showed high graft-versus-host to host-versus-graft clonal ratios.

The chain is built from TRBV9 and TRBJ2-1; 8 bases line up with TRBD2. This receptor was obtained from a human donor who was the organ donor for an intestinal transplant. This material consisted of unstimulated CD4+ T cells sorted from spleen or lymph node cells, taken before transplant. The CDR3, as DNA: TGTGCCTGCAGCGTAGTTGGATCGGGGGGGCGCTTCGATGAGCAGTTCTTC. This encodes CACSVVGSGGRFDEQFF.